Listed here is a single TCR beta chain. The PCR contained 60 Vbeta and 13 Jbeta primers. Profiling relied on immunoSEQ multiplex PCR, and the TCRdb table lists in-frame clones only, not all of them. This table has fewer than 200,000 clones, around 82% appearing once. This record comes from a study of cytomegalovirus exposure and HLA in healthy donors. This CDR3 has 17 amino acids. CDR1 and CDR2 (germline): MRHNA, SNTAGT. Trimming shortened V by 2 bases and J by 1 base, and 15 bases separated the two germline ends. The sequence came from a woman in her twenties or thirties in good health and CMV-seropositive. Sequenced sample: PBMCs. The chain uses TRBV6-4 and TRBJ2-1; D may be TRBD1 (6 bases). The CDR3 sequence is CASSDPHRGGSYNEQFF. The CDR3 DNA sequence: TGTGCCAGCAGTGACCCCCACAGAGGGGGTTCCTACAATGAGCAGTTCTTC.